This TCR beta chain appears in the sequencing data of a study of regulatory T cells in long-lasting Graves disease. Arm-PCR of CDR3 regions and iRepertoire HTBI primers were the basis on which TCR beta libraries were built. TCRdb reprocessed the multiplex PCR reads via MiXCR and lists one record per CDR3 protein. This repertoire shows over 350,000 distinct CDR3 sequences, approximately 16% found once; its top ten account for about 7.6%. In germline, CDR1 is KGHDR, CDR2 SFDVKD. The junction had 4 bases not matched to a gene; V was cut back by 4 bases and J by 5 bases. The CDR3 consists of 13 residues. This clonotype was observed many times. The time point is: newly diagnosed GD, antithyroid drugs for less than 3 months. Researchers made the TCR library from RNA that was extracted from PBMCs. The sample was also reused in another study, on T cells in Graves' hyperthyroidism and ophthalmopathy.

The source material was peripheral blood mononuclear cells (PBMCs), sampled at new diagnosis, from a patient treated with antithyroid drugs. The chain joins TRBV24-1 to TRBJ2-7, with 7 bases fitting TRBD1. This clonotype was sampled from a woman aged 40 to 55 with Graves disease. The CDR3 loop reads CATSDPDRDEQYF. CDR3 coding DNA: TGTGCCACCAGTGACCCAGACAGGGACGAGCAGTACTTC.